This is a list of T cell receptor beta chains from one sample in a study of blood T cells in healthy people across ages. MiXCR, applied by TCRdb to the 5' RACE reads, yields one record per CDR3 protein. The data hold about 640,000 distinct CDR3 sequences, with around 54% observed a single time. The sequenced material came from blood. All receptors derive from a man aged 60 to 75 in good health. Both conserved end residues are part of each CDR3. A D gene is named only where the DNA matches it firmly. Only some rows state a clone size, as once, few, many or a class for expanded clones.

cdr3_nt,cdr3_aa,j_call,clone_size,d_call,v_call
TGCGCTAGTGGTTTGGTACTAGGTAACACCGGGGAGCTGTTTTTT,CASGLVLGNTGELFF,TRBJ2-2,.,.,TRBV12-5
TGTGCCAGCAAGGTCGGCCTAGCGGGGGGTAACATTCAGTACTTC,CASKVGLAGGNIQYF,TRBJ2-4,few,TRBD2,TRBV2
TGTGCCAGCAGCCTCTCAGGAAACCAAGAGACCCAGTACTTC,CASSLSGNQETQYF,TRBJ2-5,many,.,TRBV7-2
TGTGCCAGCAGCGGGAGACAGGGGGCTGAAGCTTTCTTT,CASSGRQGAEAFF,TRBJ1-1,.,TRBD1,TRBV28
TGTGCCAGCAGCCCCCGGGTGCCCGCACACAATGAGCAGTTCTTC,CASSPRVPAHNEQFF,TRBJ2-1,.,.,TRBV7-2
TGTGCCAGCAGTTACCGACTCCGGGACAGATTTGAAGCTTTCTTT,CASSYRLRDRFEAFF,TRBJ1-1,.,TRBD1,TRBV6-2/TRBV6-3
TGTGCCAGCAGTGGAACTAGCGGGGGGGCCTTTTCGGCAGATGCGCAGTATTTT,CASSGTSGGAFSADAQYF,TRBJ2-3,.,TRBD2,TRBV2
TGTGCCGGCCGAACAGGGGAAGGCGGCTACACCTTC,CAGRTGEGGYTF,TRBJ1-2,.,TRBD1,TRBV6-7
TGCGCCAGCGGGCAGGGGCCTGTTGAGACCCAGTACTTC,CASGQGPVETQYF,TRBJ2-5,few,.,TRBV10-2
TGTGCCAGCAGGGGACATACCTCTGGGGCCAACGTCCTGACTTTC,CASRGHTSGANVLTF,TRBJ2-6,.,.,TRBV6-1
TGTGCCAGCAGCCAAGAGGGGAGACTAGAGCAGTTCTTC,CASSQEGRLEQFF,TRBJ2-1,.,.,TRBV4-2
TGTGCCAGCAGTACAAACAGGGGACCCTACGAGCAGTACTTC,CASSTNRGPYEQYF,TRBJ2-7,.,TRBD1,TRBV27
TGTGCCAGCAGCCCAGGGATAGATCTGAACACTGAAGCTTTCTTT,CASSPGIDLNTEAFF,TRBJ1-1,.,.,TRBV9
TGTGCCAGCAGTTTTTCGATGGGGGTCGAGCAGTACTTC,CASSFSMGVEQYF,TRBJ2-7,.,.,TRBV12-3/TRBV12-4
TGTGCCAGCATGGTGGGGAACTATGATGGCTACACCTTC,CASMVGNYDGYTF,TRBJ1-2,.,.,TRBV12-3/TRBV12-4
TGTGCCAGCAATAGCGGGGGGCGAGTGGATGAGCAGTTCTTC,CASNSGGRVDEQFF,TRBJ2-1,.,TRBD2,TRBV25-1
TGTGCCAGCAGCTTAGGGCCCCTACCGAACTATGGCTACACCTTC,CASSLGPLPNYGYTF,TRBJ1-2,.,.,TRBV7-2
TGCGCCAGCAGTTTGACGGAAATTAACTTGCCTGGCTACACCTTC,CASSLTEINLPGYTF,TRBJ1-2,.,.,TRBV5-1
TGTGCCAGCAGCCAAGATAACGCGTGGCAGGGGGCCTCTAACTATGGCTACACCTTC,CASSQDNAWQGASNYGYTF,TRBJ1-2,.,TRBD1,TRBV4-2
TGCGCCAGCAGCCAAGAAGGAACTAGCGGGACGAGGGGGCAGTATTTT,CASSQEGTSGTRGQYF,TRBJ2-3,.,TRBD2,TRBV4-1
TGTGCCAGCACCAAGGACAGCCAAGAGACCCAGTACTTC,CASTKDSQETQYF,TRBJ2-5,once,.,TRBV2
TGCGCCAGCAGGAAGGACAGGGGCTACGACTATGGCTACACCTTC,CASRKDRGYDYGYTF,TRBJ1-2,.,TRBD1,TRBV4-1
TGTGCCAGCAGTCCCATTCCCCGGGCCCAGAGGGGCGAGCAGTACTTC,CASSPIPRAQRGEQYF,TRBJ2-7,.,.,TRBV6-1
TGTGCCAGCAGCCAAGACCGGAATCAGCCCCAGCATTTT,CASSQDRNQPQHF,TRBJ1-5,few,.,TRBV14
TGCGCCAGCAGCCCAGGGGGTGACAGGTCGAATGAAAAACTGTTTTTT,CASSPGGDRSNEKLFF,TRBJ1-4,few,TRBD1,TRBV5-1
TGTGCCAGCAGCCCTACTGGGACTAGTGGGCGGATCAGCGAGACCCAGTACTTC,CASSPTGTSGRISETQYF,TRBJ2-5,.,TRBD2,TRBV4-2
TGTGCCAGCAGTTACACAGGAGACAGGGGAAGGGGAGATACGCAGTATTTT,CASSYTGDRGRGDTQYF,TRBJ2-3,once,TRBD1,TRBV6-5
TGCAGTGCTAGAGATGACAGGCAAGGCTACACCTTC,CSARDDRQGYTF,TRBJ1-2,.,.,TRBV20-1
TGTGCCAGCAGCCAAGATAGTAGGACAGGGAATGAGCAGTTCTTC,CASSQDSRTGNEQFF,TRBJ2-1,few,TRBD1,TRBV3-1
TGTGCCAGCAGCTTAGCGGGGGTGCTCGTCACAGATACGCAGTATTTT,CASSLAGVLVTDTQYF,TRBJ2-3,.,TRBD2,TRBV6-2/TRBV6-3
TGTGCCAGCAGCTATATGAACACTGAAGCTTTCTTT,CASSYMNTEAFF,TRBJ1-1,.,.,TRBV7-9
TGCAGTGCTAGCCTCAGGGTGAACGCTGAAGCTTTCTTT,CSASLRVNAEAFF,TRBJ1-1,.,.,TRBV20-1
TGCAGTGTCAGAGGGACAGGGACTTACGAGCAGTACTTC,CSVRGTGTYEQYF,TRBJ2-7,few,TRBD1,TRBV20-1
TGTGCCAGTTTGGGGGCAGGGACCTACGAGCAGTACTTC,CASLGAGTYEQYF,TRBJ2-7,.,.,TRBV6-2/TRBV6-3
TGCAGCGCCGGGACAGGGGCCAATGCGGCCCAGTACTTC,CSAGTGANAAQYF,TRBJ2-5,.,TRBD1,TRBV29-1
TGTGCCAGCAACCCTGGGGGTACTTCCTACGAGCAGTACTTT,CASNPGGTSYEQYF,TRBJ2-7,few,.,TRBV12-3/TRBV12-4
TGTGCCAGCAGTAGAGTAAGGGCAGATACGCAGTATTTT,CASSRVRADTQYF,TRBJ2-3,.,.,TRBV12-3/TRBV12-4
TGTGCCAGCAGTGTATCGGTGGATTGGAAACTGTTTTTT,CASSVSVDWKLFF,TRBJ1-4,once,.,TRBV28
TGCGCCAGCAGCCAAGCCCGGGATTACTACGAGCAGTACTTC,CASSQARDYYEQYF,TRBJ2-7,.,.,TRBV4-1
TGCAGTGCTAGCGAGGCCGCCCGCTCTGGGGCCAACGTCCTGACTTTC,CSASEAARSGANVLTF,TRBJ2-6,.,.,TRBV20-1
TGCAGTGCTAGAGATCTCCTGGGACAGGGCGTTCACGAGCAGTTCTTC,CSARDLLGQGVHEQFF,TRBJ2-1,once,TRBD1,TRBV20-1
TGTGCCAGCAGCCAAGATGCAAACGGTCGGCAGTTCTTC,CASSQDANGRQFF,TRBJ2-1,.,.,TRBV3-1
TGTGCCAGCACCGGGGCTTCCTACAATGAGCAGTTCTTC,CASTGASYNEQFF,TRBJ2-1,.,.,TRBV12-3/TRBV12-4
TGTGCCAGCAGTGAAATGTGGGTTTGGTCCTATAATTCACCCCTCCACTTT,CASSEMWVWSYNSPLHF,TRBJ1-6,.,.,TRBV2
TGTGCCAGTAGTATCGACGAGTTCTTC,CASSIDEFF,TRBJ2-1,few,.,TRBV19
TGTGCCAGCAGTCGGGGGACACCCGGCGAGCAGTACTTC,CASSRGTPGEQYF,TRBJ2-7,few,.,TRBV6-2/TRBV6-3
TGTGCCAGCAGTCCCACCCCCGACGTTGAGACCCAGTACTTC,CASSPTPDVETQYF,TRBJ2-5,.,.,TRBV28
TGTGCCAGCAGCCAGAGAGGGACTACCGGAAACCAAGAGACCCAGTACTTC,CASSQRGTTGNQETQYF,TRBJ2-5,many,TRBD2,TRBV4-2
TGTGCCAGCACAACAGGGGGGTGGCAAGAGACCCAGTACTTC,CASTTGGWQETQYF,TRBJ2-5,.,TRBD1,TRBV5-5
TGTGCCAGCAGCGTTCTAGCCTACAATGAGCAGTTCTTC,CASSVLAYNEQFF,TRBJ2-1,.,.,TRBV9
TGTGCCAGCAGCCAGTGGGACAGCACAGATACGCAGTATTTT,CASSQWDSTDTQYF,TRBJ2-3,.,.,TRBV7-2
TGCGCCAGCAGCCAAGGCTCTGCAGCAGGCTACGAGCAGTACTTC,CASSQGSAAGYEQYF,TRBJ2-7,.,.,TRBV4-1
TGTGCCAGCAGCTCGTTACCGGGACAGGGGACAGATACGCAGTATTTT,CASSSLPGQGTDTQYF,TRBJ2-3,.,TRBD1,TRBV7-9
TGTGCCTCTCGCGGCGTAGGCGAGCAGTACTTC,CASRGVGEQYF,TRBJ2-7,.,.,TRBV6-6
TGTGCCATCAGTGAAGGGGATCCGAGCCTCCTTAACTATGGCTACACCTTC,CAISEGDPSLLNYGYTF,TRBJ1-2,.,.,TRBV10-3